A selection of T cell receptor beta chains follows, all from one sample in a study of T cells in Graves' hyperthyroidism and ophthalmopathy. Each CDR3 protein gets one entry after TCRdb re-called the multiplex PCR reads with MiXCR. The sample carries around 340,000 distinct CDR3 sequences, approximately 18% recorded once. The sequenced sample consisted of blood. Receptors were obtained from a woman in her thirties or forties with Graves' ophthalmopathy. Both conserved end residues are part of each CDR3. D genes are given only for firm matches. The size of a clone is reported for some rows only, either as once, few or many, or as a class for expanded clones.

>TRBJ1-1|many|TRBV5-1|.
CASSYSIMNTEAFF
TGCGCCAGCAGCTATAGTATCATGAACACTGAAGCTTTCTTT
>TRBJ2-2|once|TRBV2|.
CASSERVWVAGFTGELFF
TGTGCCAGCAGTGAAAGGGTTTGGGTCGCCGGTTTCACCGGGGAGCTGTTTTTT
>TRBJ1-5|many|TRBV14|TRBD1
CASSAGGGRQPQHF
TGTGCCAGCAGTGCAGGGGGCGGGCGGCAGCCCCAGCATTTT
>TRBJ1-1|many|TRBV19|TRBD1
CASSILGTGATEAFF
TGTGCCAGTAGTATCTTAGGGACAGGGGCCACTGAAGCTTTCTTT
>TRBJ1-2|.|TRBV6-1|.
CASRGTRNYGYTF
TGTGCCAGCAGGGGGACAAGAAACTATGGCTACACCTTC
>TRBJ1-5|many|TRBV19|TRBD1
CASSKGQGARQPQHF
TGTGCCAGTAGTAAGGGACAGGGGGCCCGACAGCCCCAGCATTTT
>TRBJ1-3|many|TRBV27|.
CASSLSQGTTIYF
TGTGCCAGCAGTTTATCACAGGGTACCACCATATATTTT
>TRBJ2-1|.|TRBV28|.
CASILRSNEQSF
TGTGCCAGCATTTTACGAAGTAATGAGCAGTCCTTC
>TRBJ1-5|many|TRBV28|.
CASSLPIVNQPQHF
TGTGCCAGCAGTTTACCTATTGTGAATCAGCCCCAGCATTTT
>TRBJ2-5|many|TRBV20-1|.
CSGSQQETQYF
TGCAGCGGGTCGCAACAAGAGACCCAGTACTTC
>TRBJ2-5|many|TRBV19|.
CASSDVEEETQYF
TGTGCCAGTAGCGACGTGGAGGAGGAGACCCAGTACTTC
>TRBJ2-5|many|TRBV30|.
CAWSYSVQETQYF
TGTGCCTGGAGTTACAGTGTCCAAGAGACCCAGTACTTC
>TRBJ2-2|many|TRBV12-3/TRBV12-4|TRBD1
CASSQGVGGELFF
TGTGCCAGCAGCCAGGGGGTCGGCGGGGAGCTGTTTTTT
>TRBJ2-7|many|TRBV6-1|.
CASTVSAIEQYF
TGTGCCAGCACTGTCAGTGCCATCGAGCAGTACTTC
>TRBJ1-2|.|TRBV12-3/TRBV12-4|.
CASSQTGFYGYTF
TGTGCCAGCAGTCAAACAGGGTTCTATGGCTACACCTTC
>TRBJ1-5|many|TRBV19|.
CASRRRQGNQPQHF
TGTGCCAGTAGGAGGAGACAGGGCAATCAGCCCCAGCATTTT
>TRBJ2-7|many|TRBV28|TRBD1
CASSPQGAGSYEQYF
TGTGCCAGCAGTCCCCAGGGGGCTGGGTCCTACGAGCAGTACTTC
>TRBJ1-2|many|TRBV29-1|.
CSAGGPNYGYTF
TGCAGCGCCGGGGGGCCTAACTATGGCTACACCTTC
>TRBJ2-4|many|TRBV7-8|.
CASSLRGTENYKNIQYF
TGTGCCAGCAGCTTACGGGGGACCGAAAATTACAAAAACATTCAGTACTTC
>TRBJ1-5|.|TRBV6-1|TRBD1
CASSLGQGPRNQPQHF
TGTGCCAGCAGCTTGGGACAGGGGCCGCGCAATCAGCCCCAGCATTTT
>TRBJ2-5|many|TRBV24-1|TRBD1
CATSDFSRQGQETQYF
TGTGCCACCAGTGATTTCAGCCGACAGGGGCAAGAGACCCAGTACTTC
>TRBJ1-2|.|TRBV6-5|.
CASSYSTGTGLETF
TGTGCCAGCAGTTACTCGACCGGAACAGGGCTGGAGACCTTC
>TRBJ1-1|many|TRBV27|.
CASSYQVYTEAFF
TGTGCCAGCAGTTACCAAGTTTACACTGAAGCTTTCTTT
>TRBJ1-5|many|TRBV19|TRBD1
CASSMPLPGQGNQPQHF
TGTGCCAGTAGTATGCCCCTACCGGGACAGGGCAATCAGCCCCAGCATTTT
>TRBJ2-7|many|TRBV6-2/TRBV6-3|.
CASSNSARGEQYF
TGTGCCAGCAGTAACTCGGCGCGCGGCGAGCAGTACTTC
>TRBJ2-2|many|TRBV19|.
CASRDWDDGELFF
TGTGCCAGTAGGGACTGGGACGACGGGGAGCTGTTTTTT
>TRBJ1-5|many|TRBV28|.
CASSSPTGISNQPQHF
TGTGCCAGCAGTTCACCCACAGGAATTAGCAATCAGCCCCAGCATTTT
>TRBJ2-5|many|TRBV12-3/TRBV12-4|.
CASRRLAETQYF
TGTGCCAGCAGGAGACTGGCGGAGACCCAGTACTTC
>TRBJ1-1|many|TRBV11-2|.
CASSPRVQNTEAFF
TGTGCCAGCAGCCCAAGGGTTCAGAACACTGAAGCTTTCTTT
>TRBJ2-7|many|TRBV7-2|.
CASSLISSSYEQYF
TGTGCCAGCAGCTTAATCTCTAGCTCCTACGAGCAGTACTTC
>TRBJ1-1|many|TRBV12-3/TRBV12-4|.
CASSFLGNLLDPEAFF
TGTGCCAGCAGTTTTTTGGGCAATCTGCTGGATCCTGAAGCTTTCTTT